The next 21 T cell receptor beta chains were all read from a single sample in a study of cytomegalovirus exposure and HLA in healthy donors. A multiplex PCR was run with 60 Vbeta primers and 13 Jbeta primers. Sequencing used immunoSEQ multiplex PCR; TCRdb keeps in-frame clones, though not all of them. The sample lists some 110,000 clones; around 77% were seen once. The specimen was PBMCs. The source of these receptors is a middle-aged woman in good health and CMV-seropositive.

This rearrangement joins TRBV18 to TRBJ2-6; D gene unclear. V lost 3 bases to trimming and J lost 0 bases, with 9 bases between them. The germline V gene encodes CDR1 KGHSH and CDR2 LQKENI. The CDR3 has 16 amino acids. Here the CDR3 reads CASSPRQNSGANVLTF. Written as DNA, the CDR3 is TGTGCCAGCTCACCGAGGCAGAACTCTGGGGCCAACGTCCTGACTTTC.

In regard to this clone: Distinct nucleotide sequences in the sample also encode this CDR3. The chain is built from TRBV5-4 and TRBJ1-5; D gene uncertain. Germline V gene sequence: CDR1 SGHNT, CDR2 YYREEE (reference sequence). The CDR3 runs to 13 residues. The V end lost 0 bases, the J end lost 6 bases, and 7 bases lay between the germline ends. The CDR3 DNA sequence: TGTGCCAGCAGCTTGGGACTAAGTCAGCCCCAGCATTTT. It translates to CASSLGLSQPQHF.

The chain carries TRBV7-3 and TRBJ2-7, with TRBD2 as a possible D gene (6 bases). V lost 3 bases and J lost 6, with 9 bases in between. CDR1 SGHTA and CDR2 FQGTGA come from the germline V gene. The CDR3 extends over 12 amino acids. CDR3 amino acids: CASSFLGGEQYF. The DNA for the CDR3 is TGTGCCAGCAGCTTTTTGGGAGGCGAGCAGTACTTC. Variable domain in full (rest from reference TRBV7-3 and TRBJ2-7): GAGVSQTPSNKVTEKGKYVELRCDPISGHTALYWYRQSLGQGPEFLIYFQGTGAADDSGLPNDRFFAVRPEGSVSTLKIQRTERGDSAVYLCASSFLGGEQYFGPGTRLTVT.

The J gene is TRBJ2-7, the V gene TRBV6-1; D perhaps matches TRBD2 (5 bases). The CDR3 runs 15 residues. The germline CDR1 and CDR2 sequences are MNHNS and SASEGT. The V and J ends lost 8 bases and 0 bases respectively, with 17 bases between them. Written as DNA, the CDR3 is TGTGCCAGCCAAAAGGAGGCGCTAAGCTCCTACGAGCAGTACTTC. Translating it yields CASQKEALSSYEQYF.

This clone was found a few times. The CDR3 coding sequence is TGTGCCTGGAGAACCCGGGGGATGAACACTGAAGCTTTCTTT. It translates to CAWRTRGMNTEAFF. This sequence joins TRBV30 and TRBJ1-1; possible D gene TRBD1, 5 bases. The V and J ends lost 3 bases and 0 bases respectively, with 11 bases between them. The length of the CDR3 is 14 residues. From germline, CDR1 is GTSNPN and CDR2 SVGIG (reference sequence).

The gene calls are TRBV4-1 and TRBJ2-4, with 9 bases that match TRBD2. Per germline, CDR1 MGHRA and CDR2 YSYEKL. The CDR3 covers 18 residues. V shed 2 bases and J 1 base; nucleotides not matched to a gene: 9. CDR3: CASSQLLAGPGAKNIQYF. Here the CDR3 DNA reads TGCGCCAGCAGCCAATTACTAGCGGGCCCGGGGGCCAAAAACATTCAGTACTTC.

The sample holds one count of this clone. The V and J genes are TRBV28 and TRBJ2-7, with TRBD2 as a possible D gene (6 bases). V lost 5 bases and J lost 3, with 8 bases in between. The CDR3 is 12 amino acids. Germline V gene data show CDR1 as MDHEN and CDR2 as SYDVKM. The CDR3 loop is CASSGGYYEQYF. The CDR3 region has the DNA TGTGCCAGCAGTGGGGGGTACTACGAGCAGTACTTC.

V and J are TRBV19 and TRBJ1-5; D may be TRBD1 (5 bases). The CDR3 runs 16 residues. Trimming left V 3 bases short and J 4 bases short, with 16 bases between. Germline V gives CDR1 LNHDA, CDR2 SQIVND (reference sequence). CDR3 DNA: TGTGCCAGTAGTATTCTTGGGACTGCATGGAATCAGCCCCAGCATTTT. This encodes CASSILGTAWNQPQHF.

The chain couples TRBV4-2 to TRBJ2-3; 8 nucleotides match TRBD2. The germline V gene has CDR1 LGHNA and CDR2 YNFKEQ. V lost 1 base, J lost 3 bases, and 6 bases stayed unmatched. The CDR3 contains 16 residues. CDR3 in amino acids: CASSQGPAGVTDTQYF. Written as DNA, the CDR3 is TGTGCCAGCAGCCAAGGACCAGCGGGAGTAACAGATACGCAGTATTTT.

The J gene is TRBJ2-5, the V gene TRBV10-3, with TRBD1 matching 10 bases. The CDR3 contains 15 residues. Looked up from germline, CDR1 is ENHRY and CDR2 is SYGVKD. The V and J ends lost 0 bases and 2 bases, in that order; junction bases with no gene match: 0. The CDR3 spells CAISESDRGQETQYF. CDR3 nucleotides: TGTGCCATCAGTGAGTCGGACAGGGGGCAAGAGACCCAGTACTTC.

The chain uses TRBV5-1 and TRBJ2-1; 11 nucleotides match TRBD2. CDR1 and CDR2 (germline): SGHRS, YFSETQ. With 4 bases clipped from V and 5 bases from J, the junction kept 5 bases outside the gene matches. This CDR3 is 15 amino acids long. CDR3 region: CASSRSGGADNEQFF. The CDR3 region has the DNA TGCGCCAGCAGCCGTAGCGGGGGGGCGGACAATGAGCAGTTCTTC.

The V call is TRBV7-9, the J call TRBJ2-3, with D hard to call. The germline V and J ends were trimmed by 0 bases and 2 bases, with 6 bases remaining between them. Germline values: CDR1 SEHNR, CDR2 FQNEAQ (reference sequence). CDR3 length equals 14 residues. The CDR3 here is CASSLATDTDTQYF. CDR3 nucleotides: TGTGCCAGCAGCTTAGCAACTGACACAGATACGCAGTATTTT.

The genes are TRBV5-5 and TRBJ1-1, with unresolved D. The V end was cut by 1 base, the J end by 3 bases, with 10 bases between. Per germline, CDR1 SGHKS and CDR2 YYEKEE (reference sequence). The CDR3 spans 14 residues. CDR3 protein: CASSLRGTDTEAFF. In DNA, the CDR3 is TGTGCCAGCAGCTTGCGGGGTACGGACACTGAAGCTTTCTTT.

The chain carries TRBV30 and TRBJ1-2, with TRBD1 matching over 7 bases. V lost 8 bases to trimming and J lost 7 bases; unmatched junction nucleotides: 10. The CDR3 extends over 12 amino acids. Germline CDR1 is GTSNPN and CDR2 is SVGIG (reference sequence). The DNA for the CDR3 is TGTGCCCTGAAGGGGGCAACTATTGGCTACACCTTC. It specifies CALKGATIGYTF.

This clone was picked up a small number of times. V gene TRBV10-3 combines with J gene TRBJ2-5, with D tentatively TRBD2 (6 bases). The V end was cut by 5 bases, the J end by 5 bases, with 21 bases between. Germline CDR1 reads ENHRY; CDR2 reads SYGVKD. This CDR3 spans 16 amino acids. In DNA form, the CDR3 reads TGTGCCATCAGTCCCCACTATCCAGCGGGCGGGGAGACCCAGTACTTC. It translates to CAISPHYPAGGETQYF.

The CDR3 is CASSPRRGSGQPQHF. CDR3 sequence (DNA): TGTGCCAGCAGCCCCCGCAGGGGGTCGGGACAGCCCCAGCATTTT. The chain employs TRBV11-2 and TRBJ1-5, with TRBD1 matching 7 bases. Germline-derived CDR1 and CDR2 are SGHAT and FQNNGV. Trimming at V came to 5 bases and at J to 7 bases, leaving 11 bases not matched to a gene. The CDR3 sequence is 15 residues long.

This clone showed up just a few times. The chain is built from TRBV27 and TRBJ2-3; D is unclear. Germline assignment: CDR1 MNHEY and CDR2 SMNVEV (reference sequence). The CDR3 is 15 amino acids. Deletions cut 2 bases from V and 0 bases from J, with 9 bases between. CDR3 in DNA: TGTGCCAGCAGTTTAGACTTCGGGAGCACAGATACGCAGTATTTT. This translates into CASSLDFGSTDTQYF.

The sample holds one count of this clone. In nucleotides, the CDR3 is TGTGCCAGCAGGACTGGGAGGGACTTTAATGAGCAGTTCTTC. This translates into CASRTGRDFNEQFF. The rearrangement links TRBV6-5 to TRBJ2-1; 7 nucleotides agree with TRBD2. The CDR3 covers 14 residues. Germline lookup yields CDR1 MNHEY and CDR2 SVGAGI. Trimming took 6 bases from V and 7 from J; bases not matched to a gene: 9.

This CDR3 is CASRDSLNEKLFF. CDR3 DNA sequence: TGCGCCAGCAGGGACAGCCTTAATGAAAAACTGTTTTTT. The V gene is TRBV5-1, the J gene TRBJ1-4; tentatively, D is TRBD1 (6 bases). The germline gives CDR1 SGHRS, CDR2 YFSETQ. The germline V and J ends were trimmed by 5 bases and 4 bases, with 9 bases remaining between them. This CDR3 has 13 residues.

Concerning this clone: A much more abundant neighbour one base away suggests this may be a read error. The CDR3 nucleotides read TGTGCCAGCAGCTTAAACAGGAACACTGAAGCTTTCTTT. Translating gives CASSLNRNTEAFF. The chain links TRBV7-3 to TRBJ1-1; D gene uncertain. This CDR3 region has 13 residues. Between the trimmed V and J ends, which lost 1 base and 1 base, there was a span of 4 bases. Germline V gives CDR1 SGHTA, CDR2 FQGTGA.

The chain couples TRBV30 to TRBJ2-3; 8 bases match TRBD2. Germline V gives CDR1 GTSNPN, CDR2 SVGIG (reference sequence). Unmatched junction bases numbered 9, after V lost 2 bases and J lost 2 bases. The CDR3 contains 16 residues. As DNA, the CDR3 is TGTGCCTGGAGTACGGTAGCGGGGCTCACCACAGATACGCAGTATTTT. The encoded protein is CAWSTVAGLTTDTQYF.